This T cell receptor (beta chain) was recorded in a study of beta chain features in type 1 diabetes. Study-wide results and limits: TCRB CDR3 length was moderately but significantly reduced in all four CD4+ subsets of Type 1 diabetes patients.

Every participating donor gave one draw, a heparinised blood sample averaging about 116 mL. This clone has just a few counts. Antigen specificity is unknown. The germline gives CDR1 MNHNY, CDR2 SVGAGI (reference sequence). V dropped 4 bases and J dropped 13 bases, with 15 bases sitting between them. This CDR3 is 12 amino acids long. Sequenced material consisted of expressed TCRB transcripts (all of the isolated RNA was reverse transcribed). Measured with immunoSEQ multiplex PCR; TCRdb has only the in-frame clones, and not every one. In the table there are about 160,000 clones, 8% to 9.5% of which are singletons.

This clonotype originated in a young woman with type 1 diabetes. Sequencing was performed on central memory CD4+ T cells from blood. This chain joins TRBV6-6 and TRBJ2-3; weak D call: TRBD1 (8 bases). The CDR3 DNA reads TGTGCCAGCAGTTCTAGGACAGGGAGGGAGTATTTT. This gives the protein CASSSRTGREYF.